This T cell receptor (beta chain) emerged from a study of T cell repertoires in cytomegalovirus infection. Broader study findings: Carriers of CMV plus the relevant HLA were identified by cumulative public TCR beta family frequency.

Germline loops: CDR1 DFQATT, CDR2 SNEGSKA (reference sequence). The CDR3 contains 13 residues. V lost 6 bases, J lost 6 bases, and 17 bases lay in between. Notes on this clonotype: The antigen is unknown.

TCRdb reprocessed the reads with MiXCR, giving one entry per CDR3 protein. The sample includes around 540,000 distinct CDR3 sequences, roughly a third of them seen just once. V and J are TRBV20-1 and TRBJ1-2; perhaps TRBD1 as D (6 bases). This specimen was cultured PBMCs, taken from culture after CMV antigen stimulation. This clonotype was obtained from a human donor in good health (CMV status not recorded). Some clones in this sample may be carry-over from other donors' samples. CDR3 coding DNA: TGCAGTGCCACCCATTTACAGGGAGATGGCTACACCTTC. As protein: CSATHLQGDGYTF.